This entry lists 8 T cell receptor beta chains sequenced from one sample in a study of blood T cell repertoires in COVID-19. TCRdb's copy holds only in-frame clones and misses some; the assay was immunoSEQ multiplex PCR. The repertoire consists of 100,000 or so clones, with roughly 77% occurring once and the leading ten covering roughly 24%. Input material: peripheral blood. Source of these receptors: a human donor in a cohort sampled during active COVID-19.

The CDR3 loop reads CASSFSGGMNEQFF. The CDR3 coding sequence is TGTGCCAGCAGTTTTTCAGGGGGTATGAATGAGCAGTTCTTC. The chain joins TRBV6-6 to TRBJ2-1; 7 positions match TRBD1. Germline V gene lookup returns CDR1 MNHNY and CDR2 SVGAGI (reference sequence). There are 14 residues in the CDR3. With V trimmed by 4 bases and J by 7 bases, 7 bases remained unmatched.

The chain carries TRBV7-9 and TRBJ2-7; 11 nucleotides match TRBD2. Germline assignment: CDR1 SEHNR and CDR2 FQNEAQ (reference sequence). The CDR3 runs 15 residues. V dropped 1 base and J dropped 7; count of bases not matched to a gene: 6. Here the CDR3 reads CASSLGASGRYEQYF. The CDR3 DNA sequence: TGTGCCAGCAGCTTAGGGGCTAGCGGGAGGTATGAGCAGTACTTC.

The DNA of the CDR3 is TGTGCCACCAGTGCAACGACAGGGAACACTGAAGCTTTCTTT. This gives the protein CATSATTGNTEAFF. V and J are TRBV24-1 and TRBJ1-1; tentative D call: TRBD1 (6 bases). The CDR3 consists of 14 residues. CDR1 is KGHDR, CDR2 SFDVKD, per germline. The ends were cut back, 5 bases at V and 1 base at J, with 10 bases in the middle.

The chain joins TRBV3-1 (or the pseudogene TRBV3-2) to TRBJ2-5; D unclear. The V gene lost 1 base and the J gene lost 3 bases, with 9 bases spanning the gap. This CDR3 contains 14 residues. CDR1 LGHDT and CDR2 YNNKEL come from the germline V gene (reference sequence). CDR3 region: CASSQGPAEETQYF. CDR3 coding DNA: TGTGCCAGCAGCCAAGGTCCCGCGGAAGAGACCCAGTACTTC.

V usage is TRBV7-9 and J usage is TRBJ2-1, with D perhaps TRBD1 (6 bases). CDR1 is SEHNR, CDR2 FQNEAQ, per germline (reference sequence). This CDR3 is 14 amino acids long. Trimming removed 1 base at V and 8 bases at J, with 12 bases between. The CDR3 sequence: CASSLENREHEQFF. Here the CDR3 DNA reads TGTGCCAGCAGCTTAGAGAACAGGGAACATGAGCAGTTCTTC. The variable domain in full, completed from reference TRBV7-9 and TRBJ2-1, reads DTGVSQNPRHKITKRGQNVTFRCDPISEHNRLYWYRQTLGQGPEFLTYFQNEAQLEKSRLLSDRFSAERPKGSFSTLEIQRTEQGDSAMYLCASSLENREHEQFFGPGTRLTVL.

In DNA form, the CDR3 reads TGTGCCAGCAGTGACAACGGGTACAATGAGCAGTTCTTC. This sequence encodes CASSDNGYNEQFF. V gene TRBV2 combines with J gene TRBJ2-1; D not certain. The V end was cut by 3 bases, the J end by 4 bases, with 7 bases between. Germline V gene sequence: CDR1 SNHLY, CDR2 FYNNEI. This CDR3 has 13 amino acids.

The chain carries TRBV4-1 and TRBJ2-2; 7 bases map to TRBD2. Germline V gene lookup returns CDR1 MGHRA and CDR2 YSYEKL. This CDR3 comprises 16 residues. Germline trimming cut 4 bases from V and 5 bases from J; bases unmatched to any gene: 10. The CDR3 sequence: CASSRARRESTGELFF. The CDR3 nucleotides read TGCGCCAGCAGCCGGGCCCGGCGGGAGAGTACCGGGGAGCTGTTTTTT.

The chain links TRBV5-1 to TRBJ2-3; 10 nucleotides align to TRBD2. This CDR3 has 17 residues. CDR1 and CDR2 from the germline V gene are SGHRS and YFSETQ. Unmatched junction bases numbered 11, after V lost 7 bases and J lost 0 bases. The CDR3 loop reads CASRRLAGAPSTDTQYF. CDR3 DNA sequence: TGCGCCAGCCGGAGGCTAGCGGGAGCGCCTAGCACAGATACGCAGTATTTT.